Here is one T cell receptor beta chain with its context. Its matching antigen is unknown. The data stem from a study of cytomegalovirus exposure and HLA in healthy donors. About the study: An analysis done earlier identified about 120 million unique TCR beta sequences from about 179 million T cells. Genotyping showed 81% of roughly 390 donors falling in the Caucasian-associated ancestry cluster. General study findings and limits: HLA-A and HLA-B allele assignments for most subjects were reportedly predicted accurately using TCR beta sequences.

V was pared by 3 bases and J by 2 bases, with 11 bases between. The CDR3 sequence is 14 residues long. Germline V lookup: CDR1 SGHTA, CDR2 FQGNSA. Amplification used 60 Vbeta primers and 13 Jbeta primers. The repertoire was sequenced with immunoSEQ multiplex PCR; TCRdb's copy has only in-frame clones and lacks some. The repertoire holds about 190,000 clones, with about 80% as singletons. This clonotype was sampled from a woman between 40 and 50 years old in good health and CMV-seronegative. This chain uses TRBV7-2 with TRBJ2-7, with D possibly TRBD2 on 5 matching bases. The sample comprised PBMCs. The CDR3 here is CASSFVHGAYEQYF. In DNA form, the CDR3 reads TGTGCCAGCAGCTTCGTCCACGGGGCCTACGAGCAGTACTTC.